The 27 T cell receptor beta chains reported below all come from one sample, sequenced in a study of HIV-infected patients and healthy controls. TCRdb re-called the 5' RACE reads with MiXCR, one entry per CDR3 protein. The sample holds around 20,000 distinct CDR3 sequences, around 20% seen once. The sequencing sample was made of CD8+ T cells from blood. The source is a human donor in good health.

This clonotype was observed a handful of times. The chain uses TRBV7-3 and TRBJ1-1; D gene ambiguous. The CDR3 covers 11 residues. The germline V and J ends were trimmed by 1 base and 12 bases, with 9 bases remaining between them. The V gene's germline CDR1 is SGHTA and CDR2 FQGTGA. The CDR3 loop is CASSLRTRTFF. Here the CDR3 DNA reads TGTGCCAGCAGCTTAAGAACCAGGACTTTCTTT. Full variable domain (remainder filled in from reference TRBV7-3 and TRBJ1-1): GAGVSQTPSNKVTEKGKYVELRCDPISGHTALYWYRQSLGQGPEFLIYFQGTGAADDSGLPNDRFFAVRPEGSVSTLKIQRTERGDSAVYLCASSLRTRTFFGQGTRLTVV.

This clonotype was recorded at least ten times. V is TRBV27 and J is TRBJ1-1; unclear D gene. Germline lookup yields CDR1 MNHEY and CDR2 SMNVEV (reference sequence). The CDR3 contains 12 residues. Trimming shortened V by 4 bases and J by 2 bases, and 5 bases separated the two germline ends. CDR3 sequence reads: CASSSGNTEAFF. Here the CDR3 DNA reads TGTGCCAGCAGTTCAGGAAACACTGAAGCTTTCTTT.

This clonotype was detected ten times or more. The chain joins TRBV20-1 to TRBJ2-7; D is possibly TRBD1 (6 bases). Germline values: CDR1 DFQATT, CDR2 SNEGSKA (reference sequence). Trimming shortened V by 0 bases and J by 6 bases, and 9 bases separated the two germline ends. The CDR3 consists of 12 residues. This CDR3 is CSARDTGPEQYF. The CDR3 DNA follows: TGCAGTGCTAGAGATACAGGGCCCGAGCAGTACTTC.

This clonotype was found many times. The gene calls are TRBV19 and TRBJ2-1, with TRBD2 identical over 9 bases. The germline gives CDR1 LNHDA, CDR2 SQIVND (reference sequence). The CDR3 is 16 amino acids. V lost 6 bases, J lost 5 bases, and 11 bases stayed unmatched. In nucleotides, the CDR3 is TGTGCCAGTAGCGGAGTAGCGGGGGTATTAGACAATGAGCAGTTCTTC. Translating gives CASSGVAGVLDNEQFF.

This clonotype was seen once. The chain combines TRBV19 with TRBJ1-5; no clear D gene. The ends were cut back, 7 bases at V and 7 bases at J, with 14 bases in the middle. From germline, CDR1 is LNHDA and CDR2 SQIVND (reference sequence). CDR3 length: 13 amino acids. As DNA, the CDR3 is TGTGCCAGTACCCCGAAAGGATGGCAGCCCCAGCATTTT. Encoded protein: CASTPKGWQPQHF. The whole variable domain, remainder taken from reference TRBV19 and TRBJ1-5, is DGGITQSPKYLFRKEGQNVTLSCEQNLNHDAMYWYRQDPGQGLRLIYYSQIVNDFQKGDIAEGYSVSREKKESFPLTVTSAQKNPTAFYLCASTPKGWQPQHFGDGTRLSIL.

The table lists this clonotype with a few counts. The V call is TRBV10-3, the J call TRBJ2-7, with 9 bases matching TRBD1. The CDR3 consists of 15 residues. V trimming: 6 bases; J trimming: 1 base; junction bases outside the gene matches: 7. Germline loops: CDR1 ENHRY, CDR2 SYGVKD. CDR3 sequence: CAIRTGTGPSYEQYF. CDR3 DNA: TGTGCCATCAGAACGGGGACAGGGCCGTCCTACGAGCAGTACTTC.

Many counts were recorded for this clonotype. This chain uses TRBV29-1 with TRBJ2-1; D ambiguous. The CDR3 totals 12 residues. The germline gives CDR1 SQVTM, CDR2 ANQGSEA. The V and J ends lost 1 base and 7 bases respectively, with 8 bases between them. The DNA of the CDR3 is TGCAGCGTTGAAGGACAACGAAATGAGCAGTTCTTC. It encodes CSVEGQRNEQFF.

This clonotype has at least ten counts. CDR3 loop: CASSWTSGGAGELFF. CDR3 DNA sequence: TGTGCCAGCAGTTGGACTAGCGGGGGGGCCGGGGAGCTGTTTTTT. The chain carries TRBV6-5 and TRBJ2-2; 15 bases fit TRBD2. J gave up 6 bases and V 4 bases, and 0 bases lay outside the gene matches. CDR1 is MNHEY and CDR2 is SVGAGI in the germline V gene. This CDR3 is built from 15 residues.

This clonotype was detected only a few times. V gene TRBV20-1 combines with J gene TRBJ1-2, with TRBD1 as a possible D gene (5 bases). Per germline, CDR1 DFQATT and CDR2 SNEGSKA (reference sequence). The CDR3 has 16 amino acids. V gave up 0 bases and J gave up 4 bases, with 18 bases separating them. The chain's CDR3 is CSARDPDSVGRYGYTF. The CDR3 bases are TGCAGTGCTAGAGATCCCGACAGTGTCGGTCGCTATGGCTACACCTTC.

This clonotype was found a few times. The chain employs TRBV2 and TRBJ2-1; 7 nucleotides match TRBD2. With 3 bases clipped from V and 5 bases from J, the junction kept 4 bases outside the gene matches. The CDR3 contains 14 residues. The germline V gene encodes CDR1 SNHLY and CDR2 FYNNEI. CDR3 in DNA: TGTGCCAGCAGTGAGGATCGGGGGGACAATGAGCAGTTCTTC. Translating it yields CASSEDRGDNEQFF.

The genes are TRBV5-1 and TRBJ1-2, with unresolved D. The V gene's germline CDR1 is SGHRS and CDR2 YFSETQ. The CDR3 has 9 residues. V dropped 6 bases and J dropped 10 bases, with 7 bases sitting between them. The DNA of the CDR3 is TGCGCCAGCACCCCAGACTACACCTTC. Its translation: CASTPDYTF.

This chain's CDR3 is CASSIYSSGLETQYF. The CDR3 region has the DNA TGTGCCAGTAGTATCTACTCGTCAGGGCTTGAGACCCAGTACTTC. This rearrangement joins TRBV19 to TRBJ2-5, with a weak D call TRBD1 (5 bases). The CDR3 loop spans 15 amino acids. The germline V gene has CDR1 LNHDA and CDR2 SQIVND (reference sequence). V was pared by 3 bases and J by 5 bases, with 16 bases between.

This clonotype occurred many times. The chain has TRBV6-2 or TRBV6-3 and TRBJ2-1; 10 bases match TRBD2. J gave up 7 bases and V 2 bases, and 8 bases lay outside the gene matches. The CDR3 is 16 amino acids. CDR1 is MNHEY, CDR2 SVGEGT, per germline. The CDR3 loop is CASSYNRLAGVNEQFF. DNA for the CDR3: TGTGCCAGCAGTTACAATAGACTAGCGGGCGTTAATGAGCAGTTCTTC.

This clonotype is large (0.1 to 1%) in the sample. The chain joins TRBV25-1 to TRBJ2-1, with 7 bases fitting TRBD2. The CDR3 has 14 amino acids. Germline loops: CDR1 MGHDK, CDR2 SYGVNS. V dropped 3 bases and J dropped 2; count of bases not matched to a gene: 1. The CDR3 bases are TGTGCCAGCAGTGAGGGAGGGGCCTACAATGAGCAGTTCTTC. Translating it yields CASSEGGAYNEQFF.

This clonotype was seen ten or more times. The CDR3 DNA follows: TGTGCCAGCAGCAAGGGGGCCAAGGACAGGGGATTTTTTGATGAAGCTTTCTTT. This translates into CASSKGAKDRGFFDEAFF. The V gene is TRBV21-1, the J gene TRBJ1-1; the D call in the table, TRBD1, was not verified against the DNA. TRBV21-1 is a documented pseudogene. The CDR3 runs 18 residues.

Turning to this clonotype: Because the CDR3's place on the DNA is in doubt, the DNA is left out and the CDR3 is given as listed by TCRdb. The J gene is TRBJ1-2, the V gene TRBV12-3 or TRBV12-4; no DNA check was done on the table's D call, TRBD1. Ends included, the CDR3 has 15 residues. The CDR3 loop is CASSSSGQAYYGYTF.

This clonotype was detected ten times or more. This chain connects TRBV9 to TRBJ1-1, with 9 bases aligning to TRBD1. Germline lookup yields CDR1 SGDLS and CDR2 YYNGEE. Trimming took 4 bases from V and 7 from J; bases not matched to a gene: 5. This CDR3 region has 13 residues. Here the CDR3 DNA reads TGTGCCAGCAGCATTACAGGGGGCGGTGAAGCTTTCTTT. Its protein product is CASSITGGGEAFF.

This clonotype was seen at least ten times. J is TRBJ1-4 and V is TRBV4-1; the D is unclear. This CDR3 contains 16 residues. Germline-derived CDR1 and CDR2 are MGHRA and YSYEKL. Between the trimmed V and J ends, which lost 7 bases and 3 bases, there was a span of 18 bases. The DNA for the CDR3 is TGCGCCAGCACCCCCAATTTTGGGTTGGCTAATGAAAAACTGTTTTTT. This translates into CASTPNFGLANEKLFF.

This chain uses TRBV4-1 with TRBJ2-7; D uncertain. V lost 1 base and J 0 bases, leaving 16 bases between the germline ends. This CDR3 is built from 17 residues. Per the germline V gene, CDR1 is MGHRA and CDR2 is YSYEKL. The chain's CDR3 is CASSQAPLVTVSYEQYF. The CDR3 bases are TGCGCCAGCAGCCAAGCCCCCCTTGTTACCGTCTCCTACGAGCAGTACTTC.

This sequence joins TRBV20-1 and TRBJ2-1, with D possibly matching TRBD1 (5 bases). CDR1 is DFQATT and CDR2 is SNEGSKA in the germline V gene (reference sequence). The V end lost 0 bases, the J end lost 5 bases, and 8 bases lay between the germline ends. This CDR3 spans 13 amino acids. In DNA form, the CDR3 reads TGCAGTGCTAGAGATCTAGGGGACAATGAGCAGTTCTTC. The encoded protein is CSARDLGDNEQFF.

This clonotype occurred a few times. The chain employs TRBV19 and TRBJ1-2; D is undetermined. The CDR3 consists of 13 residues. Trimming removed 5 bases at V and 5 bases at J, with 12 bases between. The germline CDR1 and CDR2 sequences are LNHDA and SQIVND (reference sequence). The CDR3 DNA follows: TGTGCCAGTAGTCCCTCTCCCACGTATGGCTACACCTTC. Residues: CASSPSPTYGYTF.

This clonotype rates as medium-sized. V and J are TRBV5-1 and TRBJ1-5, with D possibly TRBD1 on 5 matching bases. The ends were cut back, 1 base at V and 3 bases at J, with 11 bases in the middle. The CDR3 is made up of 15 amino acids. Germline loops: CDR1 SGHRS, CDR2 YFSETQ. The CDR3 is CASSLYTGDNQPQHF. The CDR3 DNA sequence: TGCGCCAGCAGCTTGTATACAGGCGACAATCAGCCCCAGCATTTT. The full variable domain, its missing parts supplied by reference TRBV5-1 and TRBJ1-5, is KAGVTQTPRYLIKTRGQQVTLSCSPISGHRSVSWYQQTPGQGLQFLFEYFSETQRNKGNFPGRFSGRQFSNSRSEMNVSTLELGDSALYLCASSLYTGDNQPQHFGDGTRLSIL.

This clonotype was detected ten times or more. This sequence joins TRBV2 and TRBJ2-1; D tentatively reads TRBD1 or TRBD2 (5 bases each). CDR3 length: 18 amino acids. The germline V gene encodes CDR1 SNHLY and CDR2 FYNNEI. Trimming removed 6 bases from V and 0 bases from J, with 21 bases in between. The CDR3 DNA is TGTGCCAGCAGGCCTTCCCCTGGGACGGCCAGCTCCTACAATGAGCAGTTCTTC. Amino acid sequence: CASRPSPGTASSYNEQFF.

Within the sample, this clonotype is medium-sized (0.01 to 0.1%). J is TRBJ1-5 and V is TRBV7-2; D not certain. V was shortened by 4 bases and J by 3 bases, with 7 bases between the two germline ends. The CDR3 runs to 13 residues. Germline values: CDR1 SGHTA, CDR2 FQGNSA. CDR3 coding DNA: TGTGCCAGCAGCTCGGCCCCCAATCAGCCCCAGCATTTT. This encodes CASSSAPNQPQHF.

The chain couples TRBV6-6 to TRBJ1-1, with a weak D call TRBD1 (5 bases). V was clipped by 4 bases and J by 4 bases, with 10 bases between them. Per germline, CDR1 MNHNY and CDR2 SVGAGI (reference sequence). The length of the CDR3 is 13 residues. In DNA, the CDR3 is TGTGCCAGCAGTTTGGGGGAAGGCACTGAAGCTTTCTTT. Amino acid sequence: CASSLGEGTEAFF.

This clonotype occurred many times. The genes are TRBV6-2 or TRBV6-3 and TRBJ2-1; perhaps TRBD2 as D (5 bases). CDR3 length: 11 amino acids. Per the germline V gene, CDR1 is MNHEY and CDR2 is SVGEGT. Between the trimmed V and J ends, which lost 2 bases and 10 bases, there was a span of 6 bases. CDR3 protein: CASSYLAEQFF. CDR3 nucleotide sequence: TGTGCCAGCAGTTACCTAGCAGAGCAGTTCTTC.

This clonotype was seen many times. The rearrangement links TRBV20-1 to TRBJ2-1; TRBD1 matches at 7 bases. The germline V gene has CDR1 DFQATT and CDR2 SNEGSKA (reference sequence). After removal of 5 bases from V and 2 bases from J, the junction contained 6 bases not matched to a gene. This CDR3 has 14 amino acids. The CDR3 spells CSASQGLPYNEQFF. The DNA for the CDR3 is TGCAGTGCTTCACAGGGGTTACCCTACAATGAGCAGTTCTTC.